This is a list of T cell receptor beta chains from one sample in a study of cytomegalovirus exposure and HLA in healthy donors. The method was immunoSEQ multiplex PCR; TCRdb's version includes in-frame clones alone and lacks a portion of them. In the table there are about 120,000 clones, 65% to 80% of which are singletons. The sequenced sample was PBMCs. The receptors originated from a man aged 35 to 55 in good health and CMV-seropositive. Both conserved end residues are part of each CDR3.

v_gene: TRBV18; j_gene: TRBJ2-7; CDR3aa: CASSPLPGQGSYEQYF
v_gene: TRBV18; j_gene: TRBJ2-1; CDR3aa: CASSPGGGTLGYEQFF
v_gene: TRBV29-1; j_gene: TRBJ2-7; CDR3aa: CSVRTSGSSYEQYF
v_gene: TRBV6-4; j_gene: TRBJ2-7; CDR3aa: CASSESLTVTYEQYF
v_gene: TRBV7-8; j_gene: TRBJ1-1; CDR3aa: CASSLGRVDNTEAFF
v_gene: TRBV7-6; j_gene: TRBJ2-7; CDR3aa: CASSTGPGNEQYF
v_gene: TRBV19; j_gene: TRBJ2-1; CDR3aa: CASRPGQGPNEQFF
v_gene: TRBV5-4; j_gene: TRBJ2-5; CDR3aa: CASSLAGGPGETQYF
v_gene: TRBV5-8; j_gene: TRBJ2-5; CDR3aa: CASSPLGWDRPQETQYF
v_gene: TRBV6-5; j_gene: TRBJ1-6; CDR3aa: CASSYRQGYYNSPLHF
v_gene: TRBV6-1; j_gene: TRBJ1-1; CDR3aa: CASSVNYRDTEAFF
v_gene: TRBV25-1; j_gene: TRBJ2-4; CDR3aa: CASSKSGLAGLKNIQYF
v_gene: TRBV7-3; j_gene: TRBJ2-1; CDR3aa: CASSLRSGGGAHEQFF
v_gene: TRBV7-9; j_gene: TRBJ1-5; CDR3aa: CASSYWTGTGNNQPQHF
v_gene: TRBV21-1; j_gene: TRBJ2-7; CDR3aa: CASSKTSGGYYEQYF
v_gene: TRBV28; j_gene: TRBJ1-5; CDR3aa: CASRPAQGRNQPQHF
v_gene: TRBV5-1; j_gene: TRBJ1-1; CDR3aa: CASSFGDRNTEAFF
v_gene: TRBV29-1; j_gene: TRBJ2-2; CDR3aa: CSVRQVGTGELFF
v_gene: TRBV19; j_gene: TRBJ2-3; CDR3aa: CASRDRSDRGVGYF